This record concerns one T cell receptor beta chain sequence. The data were taken from a study of blood T cell repertoires in COVID-19. Study information: T cells, B-cell-depleted T cells, or PBMCs supplied cDNA or gDNA.

Unmatched junction bases numbered 8, after V lost 4 bases and J lost 3 bases. The germline V gene encodes CDR1 MDHEN and CDR2 SYDVKM. The CDR3 spans 16 residues. The assay was immunoSEQ multiplex PCR, and TCRdb's table has in-frame clones only and misses some. The table shows over 200,000 clones, with roughly 84% occurring only once. This sequence originates from a man aged 35-49 years with active or convalescent COVID-19. The material sequenced was peripheral blood. This sequence joins TRBV28 and TRBJ2-7; 11 bases are shared with TRBD1. The CDR3 nucleotides read TGTGCCAGCAGTTCCGGACAGGGGGCGGGTGTCTACGAGCAGTACTTC. This sequence encodes CASSSGQGAGVYEQYF. Full variable domain (outside the CDR3, taken from reference TRBV28 and TRBJ2-7): DVKVTQSSRYLVKRTGEKVFLECVQDMDHENMFWYRQDPGLGLRLIYFSYDVKMKEKGDIPEGYSVSREKKERFSLILESASTNQTSMYLCASSSGQGAGVYEQYFGPGTRLTVT.